What follows are 30 T cell receptor beta chains derived from one specimen sequenced in a study of T cell repertoires in cytomegalovirus infection. From the reads, TCRdb called clonotypes with MiXCR, one entry per CDR3 protein. Of 200,000 or so distinct CDR3 sequences listed, around 20% are singletons. Sequencing used PBMCs. These receptors were obtained from a human donor in good health (CMV status not recorded). Some clones in this sample may be carry-over from other donors' samples.

The gene calls are TRBV6-6 and TRBJ1-5; D not resolved. With 6 bases removed from V and 1 base from J, the gap between germline ends came to 16 bases. In germline, CDR1 is MNHNY, CDR2 SVGAGI (reference sequence). This CDR3 region has 16 residues. CDR3: CASRERRAGSNQPQHF. The CDR3 nucleotides read TGTGCCAGCAGAGAACGCCGTGCGGGAAGCAATCAGCCCCAGCATTTT.

This sequence joins TRBV6-2 or TRBV6-3 and TRBJ1-1; D may be TRBD1 (6 bases). The CDR3 runs 14 residues. Germline V gene sequence: CDR1 MNHEY, CDR2 SVGEGT. Trimming left V 2 bases short and J 4 bases short, with 11 bases between. The CDR3, as DNA: TGTGCCAGCAGTTACAAGCAGGGGACCACTGAAGCTTTCTTT. It specifies CASSYKQGTTEAFF.

In its sample, this clonotype was seen many times. This chain connects TRBV19 to TRBJ2-1; D is possibly TRBD2 (6 bases). The germline V gene has CDR1 LNHDA and CDR2 SQIVND (reference sequence). The V end lost 3 bases, the J end lost 7 bases, and 13 bases lay between the germline ends. The CDR3 has 14 residues. CDR3 sequence: CASSIRRGGNEQFF. The CDR3 bases are TGTGCCAGTAGTATTAGGAGAGGAGGGAATGAGCAGTTCTTC.

This clonotype appeared a few times. This rearrangement joins TRBV4-3 to TRBJ2-2; a possible D gene is TRBD1 (6 bases). Germline V lookup: CDR1 LGHNA, CDR2 YSLEER. The CDR3 extends over 16 amino acids. Between the trimmed V and J ends, which lost 3 bases and 4 bases, there was a span of 15 bases. The CDR3: CASSQVPGTTTGELFF. CDR3 coding DNA: TGCGCCAGCAGCCAGGTACCCGGGACAACCACCGGGGAGCTGTTTTTT.

This clonotype was seen at least ten times. V is TRBV9 and J is TRBJ2-1; 15 bases agree with TRBD2. V lost 6 bases and J lost 5; bases outside the gene matches: 18. Per the germline V gene, CDR1 is SGDLS and CDR2 is YYNGEE. The CDR3 length is 20 residues. As DNA, the CDR3 is TGTGCCAGCACCTTAGGACTAGCGGGGGGGCTTAATGGGGTGAACAATGAGCAGTTCTTC. It translates to CASTLGLAGGLNGVNNEQFF.

The chain employs TRBV29-1 and TRBJ2-2, with 8 positions matching TRBD1. The ends lost 3 bases at V and 6 bases at J; junction bases unmatched: 9. The germline gives CDR1 SQVTM, CDR2 ANQGSEA. This CDR3 has 15 amino acids. The CDR3 nucleotides read TGCAGCGTTGAGGCGCAGGGGGCGACTTCCGGGGAGCTGTTTTTT. Its translation is CSVEAQGATSGELFF.

A few counts support this clonotype. The CDR3 nucleotides are TGTGCCAGCAGTTCCGGAGCGGGGGCTCCCTCTGGGGCCAACGTCCTGACTTTC. This codes for CASSSGAGAPSGANVLTF. The rearrangement joins TRBV6-1 to TRBJ2-6, with 8 bases matching TRBD2. CDR3 length equals 18 residues. V lost 5 bases, J lost 0 bases, and 9 bases stayed unmatched. Germline assignment: CDR1 MNHNS and CDR2 SASEGT.

Ten or more counts support this clonotype. V and J are TRBV7-2 and TRBJ2-1, with TRBD2 matching over 12 bases. The germline V gene has CDR1 SGHTA and CDR2 FQGNSA. The CDR3 has 14 residues. The V and J ends lost 4 bases and 9 bases, in that order; junction bases with no gene match: 4. Here the CDR3 reads CASSSGGLAGEQFF. For the CDR3, the DNA is TGTGCCAGCAGCTCCGGGGGACTAGCGGGTGAGCAGTTCTTC.

The J gene is TRBJ2-1, the V gene TRBV5-1, with 9 bases that match TRBD2. From germline, CDR1 is SGHRS and CDR2 YFSETQ. V lost 4 bases and J lost 5; bases outside the gene matches: 7. There are 15 residues in the CDR3. CDR3 bases: TGCGCCAGCAGCCGTAGCGGGAGTTCTGACAATGAGCAGTTCTTC. Residues: CASSRSGSSDNEQFF.

The chain carries TRBV2 and TRBJ1-5; a weak D match, TRBD1 (6 bases). V was trimmed by 3 bases and J by 7 bases, leaving 19 bases between them. The germline V gene has CDR1 SNHLY and CDR2 FYNNEI. The CDR3 has 16 amino acids. CDR3 sequence: CASSEGGVELSQPQHF. In nucleotides, the CDR3 is TGTGCCAGCAGTGAGGGGGGCGTAGAACTTTCCCAGCCCCAGCATTTT.

This clonotype was observed many times. The J gene is TRBJ2-6, the V gene TRBV12-3 or TRBV12-4; D is uncertain. Trimming took off 5 bases at V and 0 bases at J, with 20 bases between the two ends. The CDR3 has 19 amino acids. CDR3 DNA sequence: TGTGCCAGCAGTCTCCTCCTATCCACTAAGCGCTCTGGGGCCAACGTCCTGACTTTC. Amino acids: CASSLLLSTKRSGANVLTF.

The CDR3, as DNA: TGTGCCAGCAGTGTGGGACTAGCAATTACCGGGGAGCTGTTTTTT. Translated: CASSVGLAITGELFF. V gene TRBV6-1 combines with J gene TRBJ2-2; 9 bases line up with TRBD2. Unmatched junction bases numbered 5, after V lost 4 bases and J lost 5 bases. In germline, CDR1 is MNHNS, CDR2 SASEGT. The CDR3 extends over 15 amino acids.

This clonotype was observed a handful of times. This chain connects TRBV4-3 to TRBJ1-3; 8 positions match TRBD1. V shed 0 bases and J 6 bases; nucleotides not matched to a gene: 10. Germline V gene lookup returns CDR1 LGHNA and CDR2 YSLEER. CDR3 size: 17 residues. The CDR3 protein is CASSQDIAGQAINTIYF. DNA for the CDR3: TGCGCCAGCAGCCAAGATATCGCGGGACAGGCCATAAACACCATATATTTT.

This chain joins TRBV20-1 and TRBJ2-1; 13 nucleotides align to TRBD2. V shed 4 bases and J 4 bases; nucleotides not matched to a gene: 10. Germline CDR1 is DFQATT and CDR2 is SNEGSKA (reference sequence). The CDR3 totals 17 residues. CDR3 DNA sequence: TGCAGTGCTACCTCTTGGACTAGCGGGGGCCGTTACAATGAGCAGTTCTTC. It translates to CSATSWTSGGRYNEQFF.

A few counts support this clonotype. J is TRBJ2-3 and V is TRBV11-3; D not certain. Germline CDR1 reads SGHNT; CDR2 reads YENEEA. Trimming cost V 0 bases and J 2 bases, with 9 bases left between them. The CDR3 is made up of 15 amino acids. CDR3 sequence: CASSLDRLNTDTQYF. CDR3 bases: TGTGCCAGCAGCTTAGATCGTCTGAACACAGATACGCAGTATTTT.

The V gene is TRBV4-3, the J gene TRBJ1-4; 7 bases map to TRBD1. The V gene end was trimmed by 0 bases and the J gene end by 4 bases; junction bases not matched to a gene: 8. The germline V gene has CDR1 LGHNA and CDR2 YSLEER. The CDR3 has 17 residues. The CDR3 DNA reads TGCGCCAGCAGCCAAGACTGGAAGGACAGGTTTAATGAAAAACTGTTTTTT. Translating it yields CASSQDWKDRFNEKLFF.

The chain uses TRBV12-3 or TRBV12-4 and TRBJ1-1; tentatively, D is TRBD1 (5 bases). This CDR3 is 12 amino acids long. Deletions cut 6 bases from V and 7 bases from J, with 12 bases between. The CDR3 bases are TGTGCCAGCAGGCTGGACACGGGTGAAGCTTTCTTT. Encoded protein: CASRLDTGEAFF.

This clonotype has only a few counts. J is TRBJ2-1 and V is TRBV19; D is possibly TRBD2 (6 bases). Germline CDR1 LNHDA, CDR2 SQIVND (reference sequence). The CDR3 runs to 14 residues. V lost 5 bases and J lost 12, with 20 bases in between. The CDR3 region is CASSLSGLQGGQFF. CDR3 DNA: TGTGCCAGTAGTTTGTCGGGACTCCAAGGCGGGCAGTTCTTC.

This clonotype was detected ten times or more. V is TRBV10-3 and J is TRBJ1-2; possible D gene TRBD1, 6 bases. From germline, CDR1 is ENHRY and CDR2 SYGVKD. This CDR3 is 15 amino acids long. V dropped 3 bases and J dropped 3 bases, with 14 bases sitting between them. The CDR3 here is CAISDAVGGYYGYTF. The CDR3 nucleotides are TGTGCCATCAGTGATGCGGTAGGGGGTTACTATGGCTACACCTTC.

This clonotype was counted only a few times. The chain joins TRBV2 to TRBJ2-1, with a possible D match to TRBD2 (6 bases). Germline loops: CDR1 SNHLY, CDR2 FYNNEI. V lost 10 bases and J lost 7, with 29 bases in between. The CDR3 loop spans 17 amino acids. DNA for the CDR3: TGTGCCACCACGGGGGTCCTAACTTACAGCTTAGAGAATGAGCAGTTCTTC. As protein: CATTGVLTYSLENEQFF.

This sequence joins TRBV28 and TRBJ1-5; no clear D gene. Germline loops: CDR1 MDHEN, CDR2 SYDVKM. The CDR3 runs 14 residues. Trimming removed 2 bases at V and 3 bases at J, with 8 bases between. CDR3 residues: CASSLSRLNQPQHF. The DNA of the CDR3 is TGTGCCAGCAGTTTAAGCCGTCTCAATCAGCCCCAGCATTTT.

V usage is TRBV3-1 and J usage is TRBJ2-1; D unresolved. Germline CDR1 reads LGHDT; CDR2 reads YNNKEL (reference sequence). The CDR3 runs to 13 residues. With 0 bases removed from V and 7 bases from J, the gap between germline ends came to 7 bases. The CDR3 nucleotides are TGTGCCAGCAGCCAAGACGGGTCAAATGAGCAGTTCTTC. This gives the protein CASSQDGSNEQFF.

The table lists this clonotype with a few counts. The chain has TRBV11-2 and TRBJ1-1; D is unresolved. The CDR3 totals 18 residues. Deletions cut 0 bases from V and 2 bases from J, with 19 bases between. In germline, CDR1 is SGHAT, CDR2 FQNNGV. The DNA for the CDR3 is TGTGCCAGCAGCTTAGATGGACGGCTACCCTTACCAAACACTGAAGCTTTCTTT. Amino acids: CASSLDGRLPLPNTEAFF. The full variable domain, with the rest looked up from reference TRBV11-2 and TRBJ1-1, is EAGVAQSPRYKIIEKRQSVAFWCNPISGHATLYWYQQILGQGPKLLIQFQNNGVVDDSQLPKDRFSAERLKGVDSTLKIQPAKLEDSAVYLCASSLDGRLPLPNTEAFFGQGTRLTVV.

This clonotype has a handful of counts. The rearrangement uses TRBV4-2 and TRBJ2-3; tentative D call: TRBD1 (6 bases). The CDR3 is made up of 16 amino acids. Trimming took 1 base from V and 4 from J, leaving 15 bases between them. The germline gives CDR1 LGHNA, CDR2 YNFKEQ. In DNA, the CDR3 is TGTGCCAGCAGCCAAGCTGACAGGTTCCGGGCAGATACGCAGTATTTT. Translated: CASSQADRFRADTQYF.

This clonotype was seen repeatedly, ten times or more. CDR3 residues: CASSPRGGGVEQYF. The CDR3 DNA reads as TGTGCCAGCAGCCCCCGCGGGGGTGGAGTAGAGCAGTACTTC. V is TRBV7-2 and J is TRBJ2-7; 7 positions match TRBD2. Germline CDR1 and CDR2: SGHTA and FQGNSA. CDR3 length equals 14 residues. With 5 bases clipped from V and 7 bases from J, the junction kept 11 bases outside the gene matches.

The chain uses TRBV12-3 or TRBV12-4 and TRBJ2-7; 8 nucleotides align to TRBD1. The CDR3 is made up of 16 amino acids. The J segment lost 6 bases and the V segment lost 5 bases, leaving 15 bases of the junction unmatched. DNA of the CDR3: TGTGCCAGCAGTGCCAAAGACAGGGGATCGCTTTTCGAGCAGTACTTC. This sequence encodes CASSAKDRGSLFEQYF.

The J gene is TRBJ1-4, the V gene TRBV11-2; unclear D gene. V was pared by 1 base and J by 8 bases, with 14 bases between. Germline V gives CDR1 SGHAT, CDR2 FQNNGV. This CDR3 contains 15 residues. CDR3 sequence (DNA): TGTGCCAGCAGCTTAGTTGGGCAGGCGGACGAAAAACTGTTTTTT. Its translation is CASSLVGQADEKLFF.

This clonotype occurred many times. CDR3 amino acids: CASSPSGQGNTEAFF. The CDR3 DNA follows: TGTGCCAGCAGCCCCTCAGGACAGGGGAACACTGAAGCTTTCTTT. The rearrangement joins TRBV7-2 to TRBJ1-1; 8 nucleotides match TRBD1. CDR1 is SGHTA and CDR2 is FQGNSA in the germline V gene. The CDR3 sequence is 15 residues long. The trim removed 5 bases at V and 1 base at J, leaving 6 bases unmatched.

The chain carries TRBV19 and TRBJ1-5; 8 bases agree with TRBD1. CDR3 length: 14 amino acids. J lost 0 bases, V lost 9 bases, and 4 bases had no gene match. Germline V gene data show CDR1 as LNHDA and CDR2 as SQIVND (reference sequence). DNA of the CDR3: TGTGCCAGCAGACAGGGGAATAGCAATCAGCCCCAGCATTTT. Amino acids: CASRQGNSNQPQHF.

The chain carries TRBV5-1 and TRBJ2-2; TRBD1 or TRBD2 may be the D gene (6 bases each). The CDR3 runs to 14 residues. Germline CDR1 and CDR2: SGHRS and YFSETQ. Trimming shortened V by 10 bases and J by 5 bases, and 18 bases separated the two germline ends. CDR3 DNA sequence: TGCGCCTCTCAGGAGGGGGTGGCTACCGGGGAGCTGTTTTTT. Protein sequence: CASQEGVATGELFF.